What follows are 29 T cell receptor beta chains derived from one specimen sequenced in a study of cytomegalovirus exposure and HLA in healthy donors. The study ran its PCR with 60 Vbeta and 13 Jbeta primers. Only in-frame clones appear in the TCRdb table, and some are missing; sequencing was by immunoSEQ multiplex PCR. This table has 90,000 to 110,000 clones, 75% to 90% appearing once. The sequencing sample was made of PBMCs. Receptors were obtained from a man aged 30 to 39 in good health and CMV-seropositive.

The chain uses TRBV7-9 and TRBJ2-7; 8 nucleotides match TRBD1. The V gene end was trimmed by 5 bases and the J gene end by 4 bases; junction bases not matched to a gene: 10. CDR3 length: 15 residues. Germline assignment: CDR1 SEHNR and CDR2 FQNEAQ (reference sequence). Here the CDR3 DNA reads TGTGCCAGCAGCGGCAACAGGGACAGGCATTACGAGCAGTACTTC. This codes for CASSGNRDRHYEQYF.

This sequence joins TRBV5-1 and TRBJ2-5, with no clear D. Per germline, CDR1 SGHRS and CDR2 YFSETQ. CDR3 length: 14 residues. Trimming removed 0 bases from V and 0 bases from J, with 6 bases in between. The CDR3 protein is CASSLAVNQETQYF. CDR3 nucleotide sequence: TGCGCCAGCAGCTTGGCGGTGAACCAAGAGACCCAGTACTTC.

The chain uses TRBV9 and TRBJ1-2; TRBD1 matches at 10 bases. CDR1 and CDR2 from the germline V gene are SGDLS and YYNGEE. This CDR3 contains 15 residues. Unmatched junction bases numbered 6, after V lost 0 bases and J lost 7 bases. The DNA for the CDR3 is TGTGCCAGCAGCGTAGGGGGACAGGGGATTACTGGCTACACCTTC. As protein: CASSVGGQGITGYTF.

The chain employs TRBV6-5 and TRBJ1-1; 10 bases agree with TRBD1. Germline V CDR1 and CDR2: MNHEY, SVGAGI. The CDR3 is 14 residues long. Losses at the gene ends were 5 bases for V and 7 bases for J; bases not matched to a gene: 7. CDR3 DNA sequence: TGTGCCAGCAGTACCCGGGACAGGGGCGGTGAAGCTTTCTTT. This sequence encodes CASSTRDRGGEAFF.

This rearrangement joins TRBV5-1 to TRBJ1-2; TRBD1 aligns across 11 bases. V shed 0 bases and J 6 bases; nucleotides not matched to a gene: 4. The CDR3 loop spans 15 amino acids. The germline V gene encodes CDR1 SGHRS and CDR2 YFSETQ. CDR3 nucleotide sequence: TGCGCCAGCAGCTTGGGGACAGGGGGCAGCGATGGCTACACCTTC. It codes for CASSLGTGGSDGYTF.

The chain has TRBV6-5 and TRBJ2-5; 10 nucleotides match TRBD1. The closer fit of TRBJ2-7 to the DNA end suggests the J call may be wrong. This CDR3 contains 14 residues. The V gene's germline CDR1 is MNHEY and CDR2 SVGAGI. The CDR3 region has the DNA TGTGCCAGCAGGCCGGGACAGGGGTCCTACGAGCAGTACTTC. Protein: CASRPGQGSYEQYF.

This chain uses TRBV19 with TRBJ2-5, with TRBD2 identical over 10 bases. Germline V CDR1 and CDR2: LNHDA, SQIVND (reference sequence). The CDR3 extends over 14 amino acids. CDR3 sequence: CATGQRGGTETQYF. CDR3 coding DNA: TGTGCTACAGGCCAGCGGGGGGGGACAGAGACCCAGTACTTC.

V gene TRBV6-1 combines with J gene TRBJ1-6; D gene ambiguous. CDR1 is MNHNS, CDR2 SASEGT, per germline. The CDR3 spans 14 residues. Trimming pared 11 bases from V and 0 bases from J, leaving 11 bases between. CDR3 in amino acids: CAGSRSSYNSPLHF. The CDR3 DNA follows: TGTGCCGGCTCGCGGAGCTCCTATAATTCACCCCTCCACTTT.

This chain joins TRBV6-1 and TRBJ2-3, with 7 bases fitting TRBD2. This CDR3 is built from 15 residues. The V and J ends lost 6 bases and 2 bases, in that order; junction bases with no gene match: 8. Germline V CDR1 and CDR2: MNHNS, SASEGT. The CDR3: CASRGGSYVTDTQYF. The CDR3, as DNA: TGTGCCAGCAGGGGGGGGTCCTATGTCACAGATACGCAGTATTTT.

The V gene is TRBV18, the J gene TRBJ2-7, with D maybe TRBD2 (5 bases). V shed 3 bases and J shed 3 bases, with 12 bases lying between them. Germline CDR1 reads KGHSH; CDR2 reads LQKENI. This CDR3 is built from 14 residues. In DNA, the CDR3 is TGTGCCAGCTCACCTTCCGGGGTACGCTACGAGCAGTACTTC. Residues: CASSPSGVRYEQYF.

The chain employs TRBV18 and TRBJ1-1, with TRBD1 matching over 8 bases. The CDR3 covers 14 residues. The V gene's germline CDR1 is KGHSH and CDR2 LQKENI. Trimming cost V 6 bases and J 3 bases; bases outside gene matches: 6. CDR3 sequence: CASSPTGVDTEAFF. In DNA form, the CDR3 reads TGTGCCAGCTCCCCGACAGGGGTAGACACTGAAGCTTTCTTT.

The CDR3 protein is CASSLGGAPSTGELFF. CDR3 DNA sequence: TGCGCCAGCAGCTTAGGAGGGGCCCCGAGCACCGGGGAGCTGTTTTTT. V usage is TRBV5-1 and J usage is TRBJ2-2, with D possibly being TRBD2 (6 bases). This CDR3 is 16 amino acids long. Trimming pared 2 bases from V and 4 bases from J, leaving 15 bases between. Germline loops: CDR1 SGHRS, CDR2 YFSETQ.

The genes are TRBV28 and TRBJ1-1, with TRBD1 matching over 11 bases. Germline trimming cut 5 bases from V and 4 bases from J; bases unmatched to any gene: 9. In germline, CDR1 is MDHEN, CDR2 SYDVKM. The CDR3 spans 16 residues. This CDR3 reads CASSPPDRGRGTEAFF. CDR3 bases: TGTGCCAGCAGTCCACCGGACAGGGGGCGGGGCACTGAAGCTTTCTTT.

In regard to this clone: Other nucleotide sequences from this sample produce the same CDR3. The chain couples TRBV5-1 to TRBJ2-5; 10 nucleotides agree with TRBD2. The trim removed 2 bases at V and 0 bases at J, leaving 1 base unmatched. Germline assignment: CDR1 SGHRS and CDR2 YFSETQ. The CDR3 extends over 15 amino acids. This chain's CDR3 is CASSFTSGDQETQYF. Written as DNA, the CDR3 is TGCGCCAGCAGCTTTACTAGCGGGGACCAAGAGACCCAGTACTTC. Looking up the rest from reference TRBV5-1 and TRBJ2-5 gives the full variable domain: KAGVTQTPRYLIKTRGQQVTLSCSPISGHRSVSWYQQTPGQGLQFLFEYFSETQRNKGNFPGRFSGRQFSNSRSEMNVSTLELGDSALYLCASSFTSGDQETQYFGPGTRLLVL.

A few counts support this clone. This sequence joins TRBV29-1 and TRBJ1-2, with a weak D call TRBD1 (5 bases). The ends were cut back, 4 bases at V and 4 bases at J, with 13 bases in the middle. The germline V gene encodes CDR1 SQVTM and CDR2 ANQGSEA. The CDR3 spans 13 residues. The CDR3 coding sequence is TGCAGCGTTGGCGTTGGGGGACTCTATGGCTACACCTTC. This codes for CSVGVGGLYGYTF.

The chain has TRBV5-4 and TRBJ1-2, with D unclear. Germline assignment: CDR1 SGHNT and CDR2 YYREEE (reference sequence). Trimming left V 3 bases short and J 5 bases short, with 11 bases between. This CDR3 contains 13 residues. CDR3: CASSSPPNYGYTF. CDR3 DNA: TGTGCCAGCAGCTCCCCCCCCAATTATGGCTACACCTTC.

This sequence joins TRBV6-1 and TRBJ2-7; D call uncertain. Per germline, CDR1 MNHNS and CDR2 SASEGT. The CDR3 totals 13 residues. The germline V and J ends were trimmed by 1 base and 3 bases, with 7 bases remaining between them. In DNA, the CDR3 is TGTGCCAGCAGTGAAGGTAGCTTCTACGAGCAGTACTTC. This translates into CASSEGSFYEQYF.

V usage is TRBV27 and J usage is TRBJ1-5; 9 nucleotides match TRBD1. This CDR3 is 21 amino acids long. Trimming at V came to 5 bases and at J to 0 bases, leaving 20 bases not matched to a gene. From germline, CDR1 is MNHEY and CDR2 SMNVEV (reference sequence). CDR3 DNA: TGTGCCAGCAGTCCCGAACCGGCGGGACAGGGCTACCTTAATAGCAATCAGCCCCAGCATTTT. Protein product: CASSPEPAGQGYLNSNQPQHF.

The chain combines TRBV14 with TRBJ1-5; 7 positions match TRBD1. V gave up 4 bases and J gave up 1 base; unmatched junction bases: 4. The CDR3 contains 15 residues. In germline, CDR1 is SGHDN, CDR2 FVKESK. In DNA, the CDR3 is TGTGCCAGCAGCCCGGGACAGCAAAGCAATCAGCCCCAGCATTTT. Residues: CASSPGQQSNQPQHF.

This chain connects TRBV16 to TRBJ2-7; 11 positions match TRBD2. Trimming took 4 bases from V and 9 from J; bases not matched to a gene: 14. Germline V gene data show CDR1 as KGHSY and CDR2 as FQNENV. This CDR3 region has 16 residues. Here the CDR3 reads CASSPHSGGAEGRQYF. The CDR3 nucleotides read TGTGCCAGCAGCCCCCATAGCGGGGGGGCCGAAGGGAGGCAGTACTTC.

CDR3 residues: CASSLVGTGVGQFF. CDR3 sequence (DNA): TGTGCCAGCAGCTTGGTTGGGACGGGGGTTGGGCAGTTCTTC. The chain joins TRBV5-4 to TRBJ2-1; tentative D call: TRBD2 (6 bases). CDR1 is SGHNT and CDR2 is YYREEE in the germline V gene (reference sequence). The V gene lost 0 bases and the J gene lost 12 bases, with 16 bases spanning the gap. CDR3 size: 14 residues.

The chain links TRBV6-5 to TRBJ2-2; D is perhaps TRBD1 (6 bases). Germline loops: CDR1 MNHEY, CDR2 SVGAGI. The CDR3 spans 16 residues. Trimming took off 0 bases at V and 0 bases at J, with 8 bases between the two ends. The DNA for the CDR3 is TGTGCCAGCAGTTACTCGGGACACGCGAACACCGGGGAGCTGTTTTTT. Translation gives CASSYSGHANTGELFF.

The V gene is TRBV11-2, the J gene TRBJ2-2, with a tentative D call TRBD1 (6 bases). The CDR3 extends over 15 amino acids. The V end was cut by 2 bases, the J end by 6 bases, with 13 bases between. Germline V gene lookup returns CDR1 SGHAT and CDR2 FQNNGV. CDR3: CASSLKQGSAGELFF. The CDR3 nucleotides read TGTGCCAGCAGCTTAAAACAGGGTTCCGCCGGGGAGCTGTTTTTT.

The gene calls are TRBV19 and TRBJ1-3; D remains unclear. From germline, CDR1 is LNHDA and CDR2 SQIVND (reference sequence). This CDR3 spans 14 amino acids. With 1 base removed from V and 5 bases from J, the gap between germline ends came to 9 bases. The CDR3 here is CASSIGQGRNTIYF. In nucleotides, the CDR3 is TGTGCCAGTAGTATAGGACAAGGCAGAAACACCATATATTTT.

The CDR3 DNA reads TGTGCCAGCAGTTCTCCAGGACAGCCCCAGCATTTT. Protein product: CASSSPGQPQHF. The rearrangement joins TRBV7-2 to TRBJ1-5; D is ambiguous. CDR1 is SGHTA, CDR2 FQGNSA, per germline. CDR3 length equals 12 residues. V shed 6 bases and J shed 7 bases, with 10 bases lying between them.

This chain links TRBV14 with TRBJ1-6; D is undetermined. V lost 1 base, J lost 8 bases, and 9 bases lay in between. Germline V gene data show CDR1 as SGHDN and CDR2 as FVKESK. The CDR3 runs 14 residues. The CDR3: CASSQASSHSPLHF. Here the CDR3 DNA reads TGTGCCAGCAGCCAAGCCTCTTCCCATTCACCCCTCCACTTT.

The rearrangement uses TRBV7-8 and TRBJ1-2, with a weak D call TRBD1 (5 bases). Germline loops: CDR1 SGHVS, CDR2 FQNEAQ. The CDR3 consists of 15 residues. Trimming took off 5 bases at V and 4 bases at J, with 17 bases between the two ends. The CDR3: CASSQGVRRSYGYTF. For the CDR3, the DNA is TGTGCCAGCAGCCAGGGCGTTCGGCGCAGCTATGGCTACACCTTC.

DNA for the CDR3: TGTGCCAGCCGGCCCGGGGGAAGCAATCAGCCCCAGCATTTT. It translates to CASRPGGSNQPQHF. The rearrangement links TRBV28 to TRBJ1-5; D is perhaps TRBD1 (5 bases). Germline-derived CDR1 and CDR2 are MDHEN and SYDVKM. Trimming left V 8 bases short and J 1 base short, with 12 bases between. The CDR3 has 14 amino acids. Looking up the rest from reference TRBV28 and TRBJ1-5 gives the full variable domain: DVKVTQSSRYLVKRTGEKVFLECVQDMDHENMFWYRQDPGLGLRLIYFSYDVKMKEKGDIPEGYSVSREKKERFSLILESASTNQTSMYLCASRPGGSNQPQHFGDGTRLSIL.

V gene TRBV28 combines with J gene TRBJ2-5; the D gene is possibly TRBD2 (6 bases). The J call could be wrong; TRBJ2-7 is a better fit for the DNA end. The CDR3 totals 15 residues. The germline V gene has CDR1 MDHEN and CDR2 SYDVKM. CDR3 in amino acids: CASSLLGEEVYEQYF. CDR3 nucleotides: TGTGCCAGCAGTTTATTGGGGGAGGAGGTCTACGAGCAGTACTTC.